This is a list of T cell receptor beta chains from one sample in a study of T cell responses to AZD1222 COVID-19 vaccine. Here immunoSEQ multiplex PCR was the method, and the copy in TCRdb shows in-frame clones only, minus some. The data hold about 110,000 clones, with about 89% observed a single time. The sequences come from peripheral blood, collected on day 0 of AZD1222 vaccination. The source of these receptors is an adult in good health. The CDR3 runs from the conserved cysteine through the conserved F or W. Fields, in order: D gene, J gene, V gene, clone size, CDR3 DNA, CDR3 protein. A D gene is named only where the DNA matches it firmly. Only some rows state a clone size, as once, few, many or a class for expanded clones.

>-|TRBJ1-1|TRBV7-2|-
TGTGCCAGCAGCCCCCGAACAGCTAACACTGAAGCTTTCTTT
CASSPRTANTEAFF
>-|TRBJ1-5|TRBV19|once
TGTGCCAGTACCCCCTCCCCGAGGGGCATGAGCAATCAGCCCCAGCATTTT
CASTPSPRGMSNQPQHF
>-|TRBJ1-1|TRBV30|-
TGTGCCTGGAGTGTACAATGGGGAGGCACTGAAGCTTTCTTT
CAWSVQWGGTEAFF
>-|TRBJ1-4|TRBV7-9|-
TGTGCCAGCAGCTTCCAGACGTTGAATGAAAAACTGTTTTTT
CASSFQTLNEKLFF
>-|TRBJ1-1|TRBV19|-
TGTGCCAGTATTGATGGCGGGTTTCGGGCTGAAGCTTTCTTT
CASIDGGFRAEAFF
>-|TRBJ1-2|TRBV11-2|-
TGTGCCAGCAGCTTAGACAGGGATGGTGGCTACACCTTC
CASSLDRDGGYTF
>TRBD1|TRBJ1-4|TRBV7-2|once
TGTGCCAGCAGCTCCTACAGGGGGGGGACGGAACTGTTTTTT
CASSSYRGGTELFF
>TRBD1|TRBJ2-7|TRBV18|few
TGTGCCAGCTCACCGCAACCGGGACAGGGCGCCGAGCAGTACTTC
CASSPQPGQGAEQYF
>-|TRBJ1-2|TRBV3-1/TRBV3-2|-
TGTGCCAGCAGCCAATCGGGGGGCTACACCTTC
CASSQSGGYTF
>TRBD1|TRBJ2-7|TRBV7-6|-
TGTGCCAGCAGCCCCTTAGCCCTCACAGGGGGTATCTACGAGCAGTACTTC
CASSPLALTGGIYEQYF
>TRBD2|TRBJ2-1|TRBV2|-
TGTGCCAGCAGTGAAGCGGCTAGCGGGAGAGATGAGCAGTTCTTC
CASSEAASGRDEQFF
>-|TRBJ1-2|TRBV18|few
TGTGCCAGCTCACCACAAAAAAACTATGGCTACACCTTC
CASSPQKNYGYTF
>TRBD1|TRBJ1-2|TRBV2|-
TGTGCCAGCAGTGAACGACAGGGGTCCGGCTACACCTTC
CASSERQGSGYTF
>-|TRBJ2-7|TRBV6-1|-
TGTGCCAGCAGTGAGACGGGGTACGAGCAGTACTTC
CASSETGYEQYF
>-|TRBJ1-3|TRBV2|-
TGTGCCAGCAACGGGGAAGGAAACACCATATATTTT
CASNGEGNTIYF
>-|TRBJ1-4|TRBV7-8|-
TGTGCCAGCAACGTACTCGGAGGAGCAAATGAAAAACTGTTTTTT
CASNVLGGANEKLFF
>-|TRBJ1-2|TRBV19|-
TGTGCCAGTAGTATTCGGAACTATGGCTACACCTTC
CASSIRNYGYTF
>-|TRBJ1-1|TRBV7-9|-
TGTGCCAGCAGCCCCCTCGGGGGATCCGAAGCTTTCTTT
CASSPLGGSEAFF
>-|TRBJ1-3|TRBV5-4|-
TGTGCCAGCAGCCCCGGGGGAGGCTTCTCTGGAAACACCATATATTTT
CASSPGGGFSGNTIYF
>-|TRBJ2-7|TRBV5-1|-
TGCGCCAGCAGCTTGGGACCAGGCGACGAGCAGTACTTC
CASSLGPGDEQYF
>TRBD2|TRBJ2-7|TRBV19|-
TGTGCCAGTACCTCCCGGACTAGCGGGAGTATCAACGAGCAGTACTTC
CASTSRTSGSINEQYF
>-|TRBJ1-2|TRBV7-2|-
TGTGCCAGCAGCTTAGTCAGCTATGGCTACACCTTC
CASSLVSYGYTF
>-|TRBJ2-5|TRBV2|-
TGTGCCAGCGGGGGACTGGTAAAAGAGACCCAGTACTTC
CASGGLVKETQYF
>TRBD2|TRBJ2-3|TRBV9|-
TGTGCCAGCAGCGTAGGGGACTACAGCACAGATACGCAGTATTTT
CASSVGDYSTDTQYF
>TRBD1|TRBJ1-5|TRBV19|-
TGTGCCACGGGCCGGGACAGGGAGGGTCAGCCCCAGCATTTT
CATGRDREGQPQHF
>-|TRBJ1-5|TRBV2|-
TGTGCCAGCAGTGAAGGCCGGGAGGGTCAGCCCCAGCATTTT
CASSEGREGQPQHF
>-|TRBJ2-2|TRBV7-7|-
TGTGCCAGCAGCTCGAGTATCACCGGGGAGCTGTTTTTT
CASSSSITGELFF
>-|TRBJ1-1|TRBV18|once
TGTGCCAGCTCACCTGGAGGGGCAGGGACTGAAGCTTTCTTT
CASSPGGAGTEAFF
>-|TRBJ2-7|TRBV9|-
TGTGCCAGCAGCGTAGATGTTAGTTCGTACGAGCAGTACTTC
CASSVDVSSYEQYF
>-|TRBJ1-2|TRBV27|-
TGTGCCAGCAGTCCGACCCCCCAGGGCGGGCGGGTCTATGGCTACACCTTC
CASSPTPQGGRVYGYTF
>-|TRBJ1-2|TRBV29-1|-
TGCAGCGTTGGACCCATTGGGTATGGCTACACCTTC
CSVGPIGYGYTF
>-|TRBJ1-6|TRBV19|once
TGTGCCAGTAGTCTTTCACCCATACGCCGGTCACCCCTCCACTTT
CASSLSPIRRSPLHF
>-|TRBJ1-1|TRBV5-1|-
TGCGCCAGCAGCTCGGGGGAGGCGAACACTGAAGCTTTCTTT
CASSSGEANTEAFF
>-|TRBJ1-5|TRBV6-5|once
TGTGCCAGCAGTTACTCGGAGGGCAATCAGCCCCAGCATTTT
CASSYSEGNQPQHF
>-|TRBJ1-1|TRBV29-1|-
TGCAGCGTCCGGACAATGAACACTGAAGCTTTCTTT
CSVRTMNTEAFF
>TRBD2|TRBJ2-7|TRBV30|-
TGTGCCTGGGCCCGAGCGGGATCCCTCTACGAGCAGTACTTC
CAWARAGSLYEQYF
>-|TRBJ1-2|TRBV19|once
TGTGCCAGTAGTATACAGGGATACTATGGCTACACCTTC
CASSIQGYYGYTF
>TRBD2|TRBJ2-7|TRBV7-2|-
TGTGCCAGCAGAGGGGCTAGCGGGAGGCTTAGCTCCTACGAGCAGTACTTC
CASRGASGRLSSYEQYF
>-|TRBJ2-5|TRBV11-2|once
TGTGCCAGCAGCTTAGATAACCTGTCGGGGGAGACCCAGTACTTC
CASSLDNLSGETQYF
>TRBD1|TRBJ1-2|TRBV19|-
TGTGCCAGTACCCTGGGACAGGGGGCTAACTATGGCTACACCTTC
CASTLGQGANYGYTF
>-|TRBJ1-6|TRBV18|-
TGTGCCAGCTCACCTACACGGGCCGGGTCACCCCTCCACTTT
CASSPTRAGSPLHF
>-|TRBJ1-5|TRBV6-1|-
TGTGCCAGCAGTGAAACTGGGGGCTATCAGCCCCAGCATTTT
CASSETGGYQPQHF